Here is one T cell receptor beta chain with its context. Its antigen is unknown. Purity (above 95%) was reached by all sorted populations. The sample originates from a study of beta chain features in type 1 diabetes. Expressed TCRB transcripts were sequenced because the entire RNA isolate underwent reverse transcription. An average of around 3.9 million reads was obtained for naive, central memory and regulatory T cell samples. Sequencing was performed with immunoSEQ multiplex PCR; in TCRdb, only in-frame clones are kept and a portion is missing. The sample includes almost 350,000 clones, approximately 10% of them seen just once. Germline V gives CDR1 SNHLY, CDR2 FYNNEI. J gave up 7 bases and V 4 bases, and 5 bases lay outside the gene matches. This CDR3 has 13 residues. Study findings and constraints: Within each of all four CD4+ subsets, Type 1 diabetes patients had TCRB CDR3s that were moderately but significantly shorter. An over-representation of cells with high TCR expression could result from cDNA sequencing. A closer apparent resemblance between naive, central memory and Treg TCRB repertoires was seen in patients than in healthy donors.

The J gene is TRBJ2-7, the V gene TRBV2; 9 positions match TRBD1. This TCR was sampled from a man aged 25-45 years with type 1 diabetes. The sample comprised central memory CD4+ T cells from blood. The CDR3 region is CASSGGQGLEQYF. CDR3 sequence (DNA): TGTGCCAGCAGTGGGGGACAGGGATTAGAGCAGTACTTC.